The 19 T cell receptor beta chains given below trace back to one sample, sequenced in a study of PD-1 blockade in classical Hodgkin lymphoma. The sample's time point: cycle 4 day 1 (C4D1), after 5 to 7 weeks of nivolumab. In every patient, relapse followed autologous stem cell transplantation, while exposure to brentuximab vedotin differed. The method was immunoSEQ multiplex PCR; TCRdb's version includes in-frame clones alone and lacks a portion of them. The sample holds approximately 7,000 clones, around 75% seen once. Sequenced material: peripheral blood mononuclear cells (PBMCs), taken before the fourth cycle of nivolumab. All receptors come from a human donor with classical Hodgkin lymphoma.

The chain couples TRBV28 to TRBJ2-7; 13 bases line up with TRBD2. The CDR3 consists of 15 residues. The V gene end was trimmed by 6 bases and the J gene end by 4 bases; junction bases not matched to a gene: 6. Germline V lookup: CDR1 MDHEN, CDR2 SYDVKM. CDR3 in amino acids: CASRRTSGRVYEQYF. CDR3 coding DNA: TGTGCCAGCAGGCGAACTAGCGGGAGGGTTTACGAGCAGTACTTC.

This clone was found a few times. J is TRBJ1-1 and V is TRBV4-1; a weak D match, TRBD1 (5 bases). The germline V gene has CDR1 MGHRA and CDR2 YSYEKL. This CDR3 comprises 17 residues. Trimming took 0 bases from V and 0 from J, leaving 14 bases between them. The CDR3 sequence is CASSQETGRQMNTEAFF. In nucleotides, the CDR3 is TGCGCCAGCAGCCAAGAGACGGGGAGACAGATGAACACTGAAGCTTTCTTT.

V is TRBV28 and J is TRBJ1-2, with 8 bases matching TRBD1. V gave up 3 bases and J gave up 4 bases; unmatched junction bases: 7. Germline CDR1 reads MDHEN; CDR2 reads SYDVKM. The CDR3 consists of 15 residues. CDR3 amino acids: CASSFTGTGVYGYTF. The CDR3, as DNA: TGTGCCAGCAGTTTTACCGGGACAGGAGTCTATGGCTACACCTTC.

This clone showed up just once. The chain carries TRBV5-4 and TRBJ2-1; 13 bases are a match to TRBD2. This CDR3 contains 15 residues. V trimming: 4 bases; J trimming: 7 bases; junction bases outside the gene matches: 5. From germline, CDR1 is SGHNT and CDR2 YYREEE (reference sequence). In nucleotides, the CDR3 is TGTGCCAGCAGCCCAACTAGCGGGAGGGCTAATGAGCAGTTCTTC. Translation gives CASSPTSGRANEQFF.

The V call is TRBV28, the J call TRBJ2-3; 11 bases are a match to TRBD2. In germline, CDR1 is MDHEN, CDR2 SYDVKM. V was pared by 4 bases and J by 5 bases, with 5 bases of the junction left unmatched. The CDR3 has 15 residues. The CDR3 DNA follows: TGTGCCAGCAGTTCTCTAGCGGGAGGCTTAGATACGCAGTATTTT. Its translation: CASSSLAGGLDTQYF.

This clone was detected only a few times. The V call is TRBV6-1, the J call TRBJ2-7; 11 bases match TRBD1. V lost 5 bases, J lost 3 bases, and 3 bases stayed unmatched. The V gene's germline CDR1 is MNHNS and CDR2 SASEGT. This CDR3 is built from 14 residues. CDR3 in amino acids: CASSRGQGVYEQYF. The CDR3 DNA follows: TGTGCCAGCAGTAGGGGACAGGGGGTCTACGAGCAGTACTTC.

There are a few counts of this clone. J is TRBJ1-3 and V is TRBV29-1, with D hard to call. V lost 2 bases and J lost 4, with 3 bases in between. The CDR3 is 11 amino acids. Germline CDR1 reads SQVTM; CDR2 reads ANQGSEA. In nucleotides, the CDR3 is TGCAGCGTTGAATTAGGAAACACCATATATTTT. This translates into CSVELGNTIYF.

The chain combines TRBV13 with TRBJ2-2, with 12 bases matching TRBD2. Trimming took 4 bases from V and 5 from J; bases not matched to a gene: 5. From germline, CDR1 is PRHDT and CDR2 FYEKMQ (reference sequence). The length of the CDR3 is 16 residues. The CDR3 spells CASSSRTSGETGELFF. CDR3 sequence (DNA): TGTGCCAGCAGCTCGCGGACTAGCGGGGAGACCGGGGAGCTGTTTTTT.

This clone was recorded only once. In nucleotides, the CDR3 is TGTGCCAGCAGCACCCGGGACAGGGGGGATGAGCAGTTCTTC. Amino acids: CASSTRDRGDEQFF. The V and J genes are TRBV11-3 and TRBJ2-1; 11 bases line up with TRBD1. In germline, CDR1 is SGHNT, CDR2 YENEEA. The CDR3 runs 14 residues. J lost 8 bases, V lost 5 bases, and 5 bases had no gene match.

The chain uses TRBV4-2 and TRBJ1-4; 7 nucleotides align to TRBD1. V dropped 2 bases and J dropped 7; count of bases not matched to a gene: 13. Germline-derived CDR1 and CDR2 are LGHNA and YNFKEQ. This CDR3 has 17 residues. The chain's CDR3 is CASSQPPGSRGPEKLFF. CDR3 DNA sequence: TGTGCCAGCAGCCAACCCCCCGGGTCAAGGGGGCCTGAAAAACTGTTTTTT.

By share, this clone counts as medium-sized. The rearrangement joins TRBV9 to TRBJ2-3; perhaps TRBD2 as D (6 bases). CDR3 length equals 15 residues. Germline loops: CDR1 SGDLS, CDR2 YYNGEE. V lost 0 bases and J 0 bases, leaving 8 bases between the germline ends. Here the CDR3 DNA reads TGTGCCAGCAGCGTAGGGGACTTCAGCACAGATACGCAGTATTTT. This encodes CASSVGDFSTDTQYF. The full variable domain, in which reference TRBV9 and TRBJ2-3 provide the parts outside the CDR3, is DSGVTQTPKHLITATGQRVTLRCSPRSGDLSVYWYQQSLDQGLQFLIQYYNGEERAKGNILERFSAQQFPDLHSELNLSSLELGDSALYFCASSVGDFSTDTQYFGPGTRLTVL.

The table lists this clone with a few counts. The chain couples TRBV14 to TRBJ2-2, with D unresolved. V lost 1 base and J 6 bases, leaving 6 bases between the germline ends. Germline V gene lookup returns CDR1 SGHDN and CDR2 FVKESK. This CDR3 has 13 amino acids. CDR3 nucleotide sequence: TGTGCCAGCAGCCAAGGGCAGCCCGGGGAGCTGTTTTTT. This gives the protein CASSQGQPGELFF.

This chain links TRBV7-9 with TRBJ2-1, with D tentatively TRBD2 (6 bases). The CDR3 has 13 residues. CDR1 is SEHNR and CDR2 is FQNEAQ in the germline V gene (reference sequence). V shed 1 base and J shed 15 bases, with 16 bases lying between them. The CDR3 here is CASSLGGRLGWFF. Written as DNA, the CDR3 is TGTGCCAGCAGCTTAGGAGGTCGACTAGGGTGGTTCTTC.

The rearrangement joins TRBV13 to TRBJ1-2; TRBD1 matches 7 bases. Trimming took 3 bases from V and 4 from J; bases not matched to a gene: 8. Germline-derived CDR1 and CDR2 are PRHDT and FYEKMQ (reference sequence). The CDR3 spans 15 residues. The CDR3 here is CASSLGEGGAYGYTF. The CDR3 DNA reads TGTGCCAGCAGCTTGGGGGAAGGGGGCGCCTATGGCTACACCTTC. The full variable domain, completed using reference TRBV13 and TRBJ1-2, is AAGVIQSPRHLIKEKRETATLKCYPIPRHDTVYWYQQGPGQDPQFLISFYEKMQSDKGSIPDRFSAQQFSDYHSELNMSSLELGDSALYFCASSLGEGGAYGYTFGSGTRLTVV.

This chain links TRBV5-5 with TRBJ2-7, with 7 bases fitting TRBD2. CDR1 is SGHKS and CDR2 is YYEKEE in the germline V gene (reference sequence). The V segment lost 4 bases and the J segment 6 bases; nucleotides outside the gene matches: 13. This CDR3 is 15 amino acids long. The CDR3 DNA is TGTGCCAGCAGCCCCCGTTGGGGGAGGGATGGCGAGCAGTACTTC. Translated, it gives CASSPRWGRDGEQYF.

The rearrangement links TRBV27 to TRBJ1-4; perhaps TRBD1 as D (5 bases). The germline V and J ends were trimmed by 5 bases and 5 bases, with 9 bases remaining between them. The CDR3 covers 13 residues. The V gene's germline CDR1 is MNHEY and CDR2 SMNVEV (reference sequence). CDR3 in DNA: TGTGCCAGCAGTGGTGAGGGGAATGAAAAACTGTTTTTT. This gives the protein CASSGEGNEKLFF.

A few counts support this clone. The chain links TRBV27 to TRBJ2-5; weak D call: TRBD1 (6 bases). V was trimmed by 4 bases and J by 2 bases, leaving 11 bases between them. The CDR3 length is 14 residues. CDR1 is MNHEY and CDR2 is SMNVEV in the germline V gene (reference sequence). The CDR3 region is CASSYQGQQETQYF. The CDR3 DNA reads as TGTGCCAGCAGTTACCAGGGGCAACAAGAGACCCAGTACTTC.

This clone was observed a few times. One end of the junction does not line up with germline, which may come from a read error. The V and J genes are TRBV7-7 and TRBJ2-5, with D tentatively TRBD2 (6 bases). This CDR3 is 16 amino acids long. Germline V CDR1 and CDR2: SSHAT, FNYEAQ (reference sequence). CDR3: CASSLNTGSLQETQYF. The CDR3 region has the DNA TGTGCTAGCAGCTTAAATACCGGGAGCCTCCAAGAGACCCAGTACTTC.

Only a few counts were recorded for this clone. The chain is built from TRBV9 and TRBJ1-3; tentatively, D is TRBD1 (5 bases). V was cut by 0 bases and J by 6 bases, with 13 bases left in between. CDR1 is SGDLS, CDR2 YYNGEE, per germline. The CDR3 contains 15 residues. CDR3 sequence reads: CASSVAEGWLNTIYF. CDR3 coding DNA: TGTGCCAGCAGCGTAGCTGAGGGGTGGCTAAACACCATATATTTT.